The T cell receptor beta chain under discussion was sequenced for a study of CD8+ T cells in alopecia areata (dated 2018 in TCRdb). About the study as a whole: Treated patients were enrolled in an open-label pilot trial of oral tofacitinib at 5 to 10 mg twice daily for moderate-to-severe alopecia areata. Tofacitinib was administered for 6 to 18 months, and 6 months of follow-up off drug were then conducted to assess delayed response and recurrence. For the treated patients, the SALT score, which quantifies what percentage of scalp surface area is affected, served as the measure of disease severity. In both human patients and the C3H/HeJ mouse model, the study applied high-throughput TCRbeta sequencing to look at T cell clonal expansion in alopecia areata. Scalp tissue and sorted CD4+ and CD8+ peripheral blood T cells from patchy and totalis/universalis alopecia areata patients and from healthy controls were covered by human TCRbeta sequencing. Biopsies were taken from tofacitinib-treated patients at baseline and at 4 and 24 weeks of treatment, and a later scalp biopsy was taken in several of the tofacitinib-treated patients. Scalp clonality was compared among normal scalp (n=4), patchy alopecia areata scalp (n=8), and alopecia totalis/universalis scalp (n=8). The RNA source kit depended on sample type: the PAXgene miRNA kit for fixed scalp, the miRNeasy kit for PBMCs, and the RNeasy kit for mouse skin. TCRbeta CDR3 regions were amplified by immunoSEQ multiplex PCR using 35 Vbeta forward and 13 Jbeta reverse primers.

This clone was detected a few times. Its cognate antigen has yet to be identified. No quality values exist for individual bases; no much larger clone is one base distant. V is cut back by 3 bases and J by 4 bases, with 9 bases in the junction unmatched. There are 16 amino acids in the CDR3, from cysteine to phenylalanine inclusive. The retained sequence is limited to the CDR3, 48 bases, with the frame set at the first base. Library preparation used the immunoSEQ multiplex PCR assay. For TCR sequencing, RNA was extracted from every sample and reverse transcribed into cDNA to serve as template. SuperScript III was used to make first-strand cDNA, primed with a 2:1 mix of oligo-dT and random hexamers. A synthetic immune receptor repertoire was used to gauge amplification bias, and whatever bias remained was removed computationally. The authors' pipeline ran thus. Raw reads were preprocessed to remove errors, and CDR3 was defined according to IMGT conventions as the region from the conserved cysteine to phenylalanine. Clonality was calculated as 1 minus Shannon entropy normalized by log2 of the number of productive unique TCRs. Scalp TCRbeta sequences were cross-referenced with sorted blood CD4 and CD8 repertoires so that the CD4 or CD8 identity of scalp clones could be inferred. As stored in TCRdb, this immuneACCESS dataset retains in-frame rearrangements with V and J assigned. A fraction of the clones does not appear; measured against another copy, unresolved V genes explain less than half of the discrepancy, and the remainder lacks a known reason. V and J calls plus clone size are reproduced from that table; the DNA served to infer D and trimming. The sample data list about 190,000 clones, and 60% of these were observed just once. Over 0.55% of the sample lies in the top ten.

The full study reports these points: TCR sequences shared between patients were less clear than in mice, possibly partly because of HLA diversity in the patient population. Higher clonality and more expanded CD8+ clones were observed in lesional scalp than in normal scalp, particularly in alopecia totalis/universalis, a finding suggestive of antigenic drive. Unlike mouse skin, where gammadelta T cells dominate, normal human skin contains resident alphabeta T cells that get sequenced too, which complicates analysis of the scalp TCR repertoire. The treated cohort was small, with a single nonresponder, so links between baseline CD8+ expansion and response need larger studies. Many expanded lesional clones persisted in scalp and blood during tofacitinib treatment, which may partly explain relapse after stopping treatment. Tofacitinib significantly decreased scalp clonality and the number of expanded CD8+ clones among the top 100 scalp clones.

Read against the paper, the sample's time point label means: 4 weeks on oral tofacitinib. This specimen's treatment or condition label, interpreted: oral pan-JAK inhibitor, 5-10 mg twice daily. From alopecia areata patients, peripheral blood was collected along with lesional scalp punch biopsies. PBMCs were isolated by density centrifugation and stained for CD3, CD4 and CD8, after which CD4+ and CD8+ T cells were sorted on a FACSAria. The rearrangement combines TRBV23-1 with TRBJ1-3; 7 bases in the junction line up with TRBD1. TRBV23-1 is filed as an ORF, its function uncertain. This receptor was taken from a human donor with alopecia areata. Material: CD4+ T cells sorted from blood, obtained at week 4, from a patient treated with tofacitinib. Here is the DNA: TGCGCCAGCAGTCACCCTGGGACAGCACGAGGAAACACCATATATTTT. Translated, it reads CASSHPGTARGNTIYF.